The clone carrying this T cell receptor (beta chain) was seen ten or more times. Its antigen is currently unknown. This CDR3 region has 13 residues. The V segment lost 1 base and the J segment 8 bases; nucleotides outside the gene matches: 4. Germline V CDR1 and CDR2: SEHNR, FQNEAQ (reference sequence). This sample stems from a study of breast tumors, draining lymph nodes, adjacent tissues. Breast cancer patients provided tissue from their axillary draining lymph nodes. Study-wide results and limits: The data were judged consistent with most tumor T cells coming from lymph node and expanding in tumor.

Using its own MiXCR run on the multiplex PCR reads, TCRdb lists one record per CDR3 protein. The table has approximately 130,000 distinct CDR3 sequences, 20% to 25% seen once. This TCR came from a female donor with breast cancer. Some clones in this sample may be carry-over from other donors' samples. Sequenced: axillary lymph node tissue. This rearrangement joins TRBV7-9 to TRBJ1-2; 7 bases line up with TRBD1. CDR3 bases: TGTGCCAGCAGCTTAGAGGGGGCGCGAGGCTACACCTTC. Its translation: CASSLEGARGYTF.